Each of the 17 T cell receptor beta chains below was sequenced from the same sample in a study of blood T cell repertoires in COVID-19. TCRdb keeps only in-frame clones here, not all; method: immunoSEQ multiplex PCR. Seen here are under 250,000 clones, around 82% observed once, and the top ten hold about an eighth. Sequenced: peripheral blood. The receptors were gathered from a woman between 40 and 50 years old with acute or convalescent COVID-19.

In its sample, this clone was seen once. This chain connects TRBV6-2 or TRBV6-3 to TRBJ1-5; 7 nucleotides match TRBD1. CDR1 and CDR2 from the germline V gene are MNHEY and SVGEGT. The trim removed 4 bases at V and 6 bases at J, leaving 15 bases unmatched. This CDR3 spans 17 amino acids. The CDR3, as DNA: TGTGCCAGCAGTTCGGGAAGGACAGGATGGGAAGGTCAGCCCCAGCATTTT. It codes for CASSSGRTGWEGQPQHF.

This rearrangement joins TRBV7-8 to TRBJ2-1; D may be TRBD2 (5 bases). Germline-derived CDR1 and CDR2 are SGHVS and FQNEAQ. CDR3 size: 14 residues. V gave up 3 bases and J gave up 6 bases, with 12 bases separating them. The CDR3 region is CASSLSAGGNEQFF. In DNA, the CDR3 is TGTGCCAGCAGCTTGTCAGCTGGAGGCAATGAGCAGTTCTTC.

This clone was found a few times. The chain joins TRBV6-4 to TRBJ2-3; 7 nucleotides align to TRBD2. Per the germline V gene, CDR1 is MRHNA and CDR2 is SNTAGT. With V trimmed by 5 bases and J by 2 bases, 7 bases remained unmatched. The CDR3 runs 15 residues. CDR3 nucleotide sequence: TGTGCCAGCAGTTGGGAGGGACTCTACACAGATACGCAGTATTTT. It codes for CASSWEGLYTDTQYF.

The chain employs TRBV6-1 and TRBJ2-7; weak D call: TRBD1 (6 bases). Trimming left V 4 bases short and J 3 bases short, with 19 bases between. Germline-derived CDR1 and CDR2 are MNHNS and SASEGT. CDR3 length equals 16 residues. CDR3 sequence: CASSAMNRVRLYEQYF. CDR3 sequence (DNA): TGTGCCAGCAGTGCAATGAACAGGGTCCGACTCTACGAGCAGTACTTC.

The V and J genes are TRBV4-3 and TRBJ2-7, with 7 bases fitting TRBD1. CDR3 size: 15 residues. V dropped 0 bases and J dropped 3; count of bases not matched to a gene: 5. The V gene's germline CDR1 is LGHNA and CDR2 YSLEER. The CDR3 bases are TGCGCCAGCAGCCAAGAAAGGGACAGTTACTACGAGCAGTACTTC. This translates into CASSQERDSYYEQYF.

This rearrangement joins TRBV5-1 to TRBJ2-2; D is possibly TRBD2 (6 bases). The ends were cut back, 4 bases at V and 4 bases at J, with 14 bases in the middle. CDR3 length: 15 residues. Looked up from germline, CDR1 is SGHRS and CDR2 is YFSETQ. CDR3 in amino acids: CASSIPVGGTGELFF. The DNA of the CDR3 is TGCGCCAGCAGCATTCCGGTCGGGGGCACCGGGGAGCTGTTTTTT.

In its sample, this clone was seen a few times. The rearrangement joins TRBV29-1 to TRBJ1-2; the D gene is possibly TRBD1 (6 bases). Germline CDR1 and CDR2: SQVTM and ANQGSEA. Trimming cost V 3 bases and J 2 bases, with 13 bases left between them. The length of the CDR3 is 14 residues. CDR3: CSVEQAGANYGYTF. The CDR3 coding sequence is TGCAGCGTTGAGCAGGCAGGGGCCAACTATGGCTACACCTTC. Filled out from reference TRBV29-1 and TRBJ1-2, the complete variable domain reads SAVISQKPSRDICQRGTSLTIQCQVDSQVTMMFWYRQQPGQSLTLIATANQGSEATYESGFVIDKFPISRPNLTFSTLTVSNMSPEDSSIYLCSVEQAGANYGYTFGSGTRLTVV.

CDR3 loop: CASSDNTGYEQYF. CDR3 coding DNA: TGTGCCAGCAGTGATAATACGGGCTACGAGCAGTACTTC. The V call is TRBV6-1, the J call TRBJ2-7; no clear D. The germline V gene has CDR1 MNHNS and CDR2 SASEGT. The V end lost 3 bases, the J end lost 3 bases, and 9 bases lay between the germline ends. CDR3 length equals 13 residues.

V gene TRBV27 combines with J gene TRBJ2-7; possibly TRBD1 for D (5 bases). Germline V gene data show CDR1 as MNHEY and CDR2 as SMNVEV (reference sequence). CDR3 size: 14 residues. Trimming left V 6 bases short and J 2 bases short, with 14 bases between. In nucleotides, the CDR3 is TGTGCCAGCAGCCAAGATGACAGAACCTACGAGCAGTACTTC. Translating it yields CASSQDDRTYEQYF.

The chain is built from TRBV2 and TRBJ1-2, with 8 bases that match TRBD1. Germline loops: CDR1 SNHLY, CDR2 FYNNEI. This CDR3 is 16 amino acids long. The trim removed 8 bases at V and 5 bases at J, leaving 16 bases unmatched. The CDR3, as DNA: TGTGCCAGCTCCGTGTCGGCAGGGGGCGTCGCATATGGCTACACCTTC. Translation: CASSVSAGGVAYGYTF.

This chain links TRBV19 with TRBJ1-2, with D perhaps TRBD1 (6 bases). The CDR3 covers 15 residues. Trimming cost V 2 bases and J 5 bases, with 15 bases left between them. Germline V gives CDR1 LNHDA, CDR2 SQIVND (reference sequence). The CDR3 DNA reads as TGTGCCAGTAGTATAAACAGGGCGGGCACATATGGCTACACCTTC. Its translation is CASSINRAGTYGYTF.

This chain joins TRBV4-3 and TRBJ2-7, with TRBD1 identical over 9 bases. J was trimmed by 9 bases and V by 1 base; bases with no gene match: 4. Germline loops: CDR1 LGHNA, CDR2 YSLEER. CDR3 size: 13 residues. The CDR3 protein is CASSQGTGVRQYF. For the CDR3, the DNA is TGCGCCAGCAGCCAAGGGACAGGGGTTCGGCAGTACTTC.

This rearrangement joins TRBV5-1 to TRBJ2-1, with 9 nucleotides matching TRBD2. The germline V gene has CDR1 SGHRS and CDR2 YFSETQ. There are 15 residues in the CDR3. The V and J ends lost 0 bases and 6 bases, in that order; junction bases with no gene match: 4. The CDR3 spells CASSLVAGVSNEQFF. CDR3 nucleotides: TGCGCCAGCAGCTTGGTAGCGGGGGTATCCAATGAGCAGTTCTTC.

V usage is TRBV30 and J usage is TRBJ2-1; no clear D. Germline CDR1 GTSNPN, CDR2 SVGIG (reference sequence). The CDR3 sequence is 17 residues long. V dropped 4 bases and J dropped 7 bases, with 26 bases sitting between them. This CDR3 is CAWMANRGSYGKNEQFF. CDR3 DNA: TGTGCCTGGATGGCTAACCGCGGTAGTTATGGCAAAAATGAGCAGTTCTTC.

This chain connects TRBV7-2 to TRBJ2-7; D is uncertain. The CDR3 runs 16 residues. Trimming cost V 1 base and J 2 bases, with 15 bases left between them. CDR1 is SGHTA, CDR2 FQGNSA, per germline. For the CDR3, the DNA is TGTGCCAGCAGCTTAGTTCCTCTAGGCCTAACCTACGAGCAGTACTTC. This translates into CASSLVPLGLTYEQYF.

The chain combines TRBV18 with TRBJ2-7; TRBD2 matches at 8 bases. The CDR3 is made up of 15 amino acids. V lost 6 bases to trimming and J lost 5 bases; unmatched junction nucleotides: 12. Germline values: CDR1 KGHSH, CDR2 LQKENI. CDR3 sequence: CASSQTDGLADEQYF. CDR3 in DNA: TGTGCCAGCTCTCAGACGGACGGACTAGCCGACGAGCAGTACTTC.

J is TRBJ2-7 and V is TRBV5-1; 8 bases fit TRBD2. Germline V gene lookup returns CDR1 SGHRS and CDR2 YFSETQ. The J segment lost 3 bases and the V segment lost 1 base, leaving 18 bases of the junction unmatched. CDR3 length: 19 amino acids. Here the CDR3 reads CASSLRSGGPGANDYEQYF. DNA of the CDR3: TGCGCCAGCAGCTTGAGGTCGGGAGGGCCTGGAGCCAATGACTACGAGCAGTACTTC.